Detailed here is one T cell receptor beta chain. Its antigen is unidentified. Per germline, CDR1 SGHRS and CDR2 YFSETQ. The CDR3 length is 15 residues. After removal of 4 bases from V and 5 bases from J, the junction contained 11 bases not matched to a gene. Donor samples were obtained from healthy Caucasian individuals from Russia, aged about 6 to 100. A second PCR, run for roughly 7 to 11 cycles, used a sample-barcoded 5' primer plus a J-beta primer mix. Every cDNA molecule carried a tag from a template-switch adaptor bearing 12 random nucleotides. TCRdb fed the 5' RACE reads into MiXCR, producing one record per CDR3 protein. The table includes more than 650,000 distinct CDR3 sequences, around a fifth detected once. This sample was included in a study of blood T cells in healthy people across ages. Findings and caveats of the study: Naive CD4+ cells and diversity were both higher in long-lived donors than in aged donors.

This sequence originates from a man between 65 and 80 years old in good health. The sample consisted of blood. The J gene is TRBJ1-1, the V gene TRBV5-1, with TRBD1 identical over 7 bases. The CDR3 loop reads CASSPTGRGGTEAFF. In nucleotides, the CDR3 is TGCGCCAGCAGCCCTACAGGCAGGGGGGGGACTGAAGCTTTCTTT.